The text below deals with one T cell receptor beta chain. The antigen is not known. The sample originates from a study of shared clonotypes between healthy human individuals. Clones were read by immunoSEQ multiplex PCR, and TCRdb kept only the in-frame ones, dropping some. The sample includes fewer than 1.6 million clones, roughly 98.5% of them seen just once. From germline, CDR1 is SGDLS and CDR2 YYNGEE. V was clipped by 0 bases and J by 5 bases; unmatched bases: 7. CDR3 length: 15 amino acids. General study points: A limitation of the genetic and exposure-history diversity represented arose from few donors. Non-shared clonotypes had lower generation probabilities than those shared by all four donors.

The material sequenced was naive CD4+ T cells sorted from blood. The subset is: CD45RA+ positively selected. The source of this sequence is a man aged 25-40 years in good health. The chain joins TRBV9 to TRBJ2-5; 7 positions agree with TRBD1. CDR3 in amino acids: CASSVDRGALETQYF. CDR3 nucleotides: TGTGCCAGCAGCGTAGACAGGGGAGCATTGGAGACCCAGTACTTC.